These 5 T cell receptor beta chains share one sample of origin, sequenced in a study of CD8 T cells in Susac syndrome. An input of about 0.45 to 1 ug of RNA was subjected to reverse transcription using random hexamers. TCRdb re-analysed the immunoSEQ multiplex PCR reads in MiXCR, keeping a single row per CDR3 protein. There are more than 65,000 distinct CDR3 sequences in the sample; approximately 95% occur only once, and about 0.25% lies in the top ten. Sample: CD8+ T cells from PBMCs. The receptors come from a human donor in good health.

V and J are TRBV7-9 and TRBJ1-1; D unclear. The CDR3 extends over 15 amino acids. CDR1 SEHNR and CDR2 FQNEAQ come from the germline V gene (reference sequence). Trimming took off 5 bases at V and 0 bases at J, with 13 bases between the two ends. CDR3 in amino acids: CASSPPPTMNTEAFF. CDR3 coding DNA: TGTGCCAGCAGCCCTCCTCCTACCATGAACACTGAAGCTTTCTTT.

The J gene is TRBJ2-7, the V gene TRBV6-2 or TRBV6-3, with TRBD2 as a possible D gene (6 bases). V dropped 4 bases and J dropped 3 bases, with 13 bases sitting between them. The CDR3 contains 14 residues. Germline CDR1 is MNHEY and CDR2 is SVGEGT. CDR3: CASSSARRDYEQYV. As DNA, the CDR3 is TGTGCCAGCAGTTCAGCCAGGAGGGACTACGAGCAGTACGTC.

The chain uses TRBV20-1 and TRBJ2-2, with a possible D match to TRBD1 (5 bases). Between the trimmed V and J ends, which lost 4 bases and 1 base, there was a span of 10 bases. CDR1 is DFQATT and CDR2 is SNEGSKA in the germline V gene (reference sequence). The CDR3 consists of 14 residues. The CDR3 sequence is CSAINRRNTGELFF. DNA of the CDR3: TGCAGTGCTATCAACAGGCGGAACACCGGGGAGCTGTTTTTT.

This clonotype was observed once. The V gene is TRBV3-1, the J gene TRBJ1-5; 7 bases match TRBD1. The germline CDR1 and CDR2 sequences are LGHDT and YNNKEL (reference sequence). V dropped 2 bases and J dropped 5; count of bases not matched to a gene: 3. CDR3 length: 14 residues. The CDR3 region is CASSQWDSYQPQHF. As DNA, the CDR3 is TGTGCCAGCAGCCAATGGGACAGCTATCAGCCCCAGCATTTT.

This rearrangement joins TRBV5-6 to TRBJ2-1; D tentatively reads TRBD1 or TRBD2 (5 bases each). This CDR3 has 17 residues. From germline, CDR1 is SGHDT and CDR2 YYEEEE. V dropped 5 bases and J dropped 0 bases, with 18 bases sitting between them. The CDR3 DNA reads TGTGCCAGCAGGATGGGCGTCGGGGCGAGCTCCTACAATGAGCAGTTCTTC. Protein product: CASRMGVGASSYNEQFF.